This T cell receptor (beta chain) was retrieved from a study of Tregs in tolerant kidney transplant recipients. Study results and caveats: Activated donor B cell expansion appeared to reveal the most relevant donor-specific TCRbeta repertoire. Biological reproducibility was not directly addressed in this study.

Germline lookup yields CDR1 SGHNT and CDR2 YYREEE (reference sequence). The length of the CDR3 is 14 residues. The V end was cut by 0 bases, the J end by 3 bases, with 10 bases between. Profiled with immunoSEQ multiplex PCR; TCRdb holds only in-frame clones, not every one. The sample consists of tens of thousands of clones, around 90% of them appearing once. Unstimulated regulatory T cells (CD4+CD25+CD127-), CD4+CD25- non-regulatory cells, CD4 and CD8 cells were FACS-sorted from thawed PBMCs. An overnight rest at 37°C with roughly 200 IU/ml IL-2 preceded regulatory T cell sorting from thawed PBMCs. Note on this clone: Its antigen is not known.

Sequenced input: Tregs from blood. The sequence was obtained from a human donor in good health. J is TRBJ2-7 and V is TRBV5-4, with unresolved D. CDR3 DNA sequence: TGTGCCAGCAGCTTGGCCGGGCCGGGCTACGAGCAGTACTTC. Its protein product is CASSLAGPGYEQYF.